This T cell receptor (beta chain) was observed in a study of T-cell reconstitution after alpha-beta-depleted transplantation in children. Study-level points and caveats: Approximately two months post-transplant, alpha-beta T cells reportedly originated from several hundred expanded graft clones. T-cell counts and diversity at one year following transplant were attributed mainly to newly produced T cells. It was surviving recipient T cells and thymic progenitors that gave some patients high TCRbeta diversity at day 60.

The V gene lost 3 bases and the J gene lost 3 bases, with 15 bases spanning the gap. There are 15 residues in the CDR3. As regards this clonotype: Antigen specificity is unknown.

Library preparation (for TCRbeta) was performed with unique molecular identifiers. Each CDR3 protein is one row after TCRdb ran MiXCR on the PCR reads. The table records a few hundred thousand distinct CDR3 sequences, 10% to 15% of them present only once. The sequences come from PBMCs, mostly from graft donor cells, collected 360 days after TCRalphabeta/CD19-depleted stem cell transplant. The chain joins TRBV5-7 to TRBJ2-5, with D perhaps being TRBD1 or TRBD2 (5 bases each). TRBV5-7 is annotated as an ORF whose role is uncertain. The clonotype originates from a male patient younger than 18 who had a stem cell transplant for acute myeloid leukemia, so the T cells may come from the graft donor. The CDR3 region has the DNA TGTGCCAGCAGCTCTCCCGGGGCCTTAAAAGAGACCCAGTACTTC. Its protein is CASSSPGALKETQYF.